This TCR beta chain was documented in a study of STAT5B mutations in CD4+ large granular lymphocyte leukemia (dated by TCRdb to between 2021 and 2022). At the level of the whole study: Among healthy controls, the CDR3 'QG' motif was associated with a particular HLA allele. The study compared the TCRbeta repertoires of patients with CD4+ T-cell large granular lymphocyte leukemia against the TCRbeta repertoires of healthy blood donors. The purity of purified fractions was confirmed by flow cytometry on FACSCanto II or FACSVerse to exceed 95% among lymphocytes.

Including the terminal cysteine and phenylalanine, the CDR3 comprises 13 residues. Only the CDR3 DNA stays, 39 bases, in frame from base 1. V and J are truncated by 7 bases and 3 bases respectively, leaving an intervening sequence of 9 bases. From the germline V gene, CDR1 is MNHNS and CDR2 is SASEGT. Buffy coats from some 35 blood donors, supplied by the Finnish Red Cross blood service, were used as healthy controls. All TCR-sequenced material derived from peripheral blood: patient blood samples and healthy donor buffy coats. Ficoll-Hypaque gradient centrifugation was used to isolate peripheral blood mononuclear cells. CD4+ cells were purified magnetically from the buffy coats of healthy controls. Genomic DNA was extracted with the Gentra Puregene Cell and Tissue kit and quantified on a Qubit 2.0 fluorometer. As for this clone: What antigen it recognizes has not been identified. Base qualities are not at hand, and no much larger clone is one base apart.

Broad study findings and their caveats: Each patient's main leukemic clonotypes were private, but about a quarter of these clonotypes showed up at low frequency in the non-leukemic repertoires of other patients. TRBV06-family usage was enriched among the top patient clones (8/27) compared with healthy controls (2/35). Greater clonality appeared to be present in CD4-sorted patient repertoires than in healthy CD4+ repertoires, and the difference was retained after the putative leukemic clones were removed. Data were not HLA-matched; higher clonality in CD4+ versus CD8+ T-LGLL could reflect the relatively small sample size.

TCRbeta rearrangements were sequenced from genomic DNA using the immunoSEQ assay at survey resolution. In the original analysis: In the TCR sequencing data, the lowest productive clonotype frequency that could be detected was 2.59 x 10-5. Analyses included only productive TCRbeta rearrangements, meaning complete and in-frame sequences. Simpson clonality, calculated in the immunoSEQ Analyzer version 3.0, was used as the measure of sample clonality. Clones were binned by frequency as very rare, small, medium, large (1-20%) or hyperexpanded (>20%). Generation probabilities were estimated with OLGA 1.2.3, V-gene circos plots were generated with VDJtools, specificities were searched for in VDJdb, and CDR3 motifs were identified with GLIPH. TCRdb holds this immuneACCESS table with in-frame rearrangements only. Some clones are missing; in checked studies, unresolved V genes explain under half, and the rest has no known cause. V, J and clone size are those of that table, while D and trimming were read from the DNA. The sample contains tens of thousands of clones, 87% of them found a single time. The ten largest clonotypes hold roughly 3.4% of the sample.

Material for sequencing was CD4+ T cells from blood buffy coats. Here the chain combines TRBV6-1 and TRBJ2-2, with the D gene not confidently named. This sequence was found in a human donor in good health. The DNA reads TGTGCCAGCACCCGACCCTACACCGGGGAGCTGTTTTTT. Its product reads: CASTRPYTGELFF.